These 27 T cell receptor beta chains came from one sample sequenced in a study of TIL therapy for anti-PD-1-resistant metastatic lung cancer. The time point was: pre-treatment sample, taken before nivolumab and TIL therapy. Sequencing used immunoSEQ v3. Clones were sequenced by immunoSEQ multiplex PCR, and TCRdb holds only the in-frame ones, with some missing. Of tens of thousands of clones listed, 74% are singletons. This sample comprised blood, obtained at baseline. The receptors originated from a woman between 30 and 80 years old with non-small cell lung cancer.

J is TRBJ2-1 and V is TRBV30, with 7 bases that match TRBD2. The CDR3 covers 12 residues. Germline V gives CDR1 GTSNPN, CDR2 SVGIG (reference sequence). The trim removed 0 bases at V and 9 bases at J, leaving 2 bases unmatched. CDR3 protein: CAWSVRGSEQFF. Here the CDR3 DNA reads TGTGCCTGGAGTGTGCGGGGGAGTGAGCAGTTCTTC.

The chain is built from TRBV6-1 and TRBJ2-7; D perhaps matches TRBD1 (6 bases). The V and J ends lost 4 bases and 6 bases respectively, with 13 bases between them. In germline, CDR1 is MNHNS, CDR2 SASEGT. The CDR3 has 13 residues. CDR3 region: CASSGGLPGEQYF. In nucleotides, the CDR3 is TGTGCCAGCAGTGGGGGGCTTCCAGGCGAGCAGTACTTC.

This clone was counted a single time. Sequence at one end of the junction differs from germline and may be a read error. The chain joins TRBV29-1 to TRBJ2-3; 8 bases agree with TRBD2. Germline V gives CDR1 SQVTM, CDR2 ANQGSEA. The CDR3 is 16 amino acids. CDR3 sequence (DNA): TGCAGCGGTGAAGGTTCACCGGGAGGGAGCACAGATACGCAGTATTTT. Residues: CSGEGSPGGSTDTQYF.

The chain has TRBV6-4 and TRBJ1-2; 9 bases map to TRBD1. The CDR3 runs 15 residues. Germline V gene data show CDR1 as MRHNA and CDR2 as SNTAGT. The J segment lost 0 bases and the V segment lost 6 bases, leaving 5 bases of the junction unmatched. Here the CDR3 reads CASRVGQGTNYGYTF. In DNA, the CDR3 is TGTGCCAGCAGGGTGGGACAGGGAACTAACTATGGCTACACCTTC.

The chain couples TRBV7-9 to TRBJ2-7; 7 bases align to TRBD1. The V gene's germline CDR1 is SEHNR and CDR2 FQNEAQ (reference sequence). CDR3 length equals 14 residues. Trimming removed 5 bases from V and 4 bases from J; junction bases left unmatched: 8. CDR3 residues: CASSLLQGSYEQYF. The CDR3 DNA reads TGTGCCAGCAGCCTCCTACAGGGGTCGTACGAGCAGTACTTC. The variable domain in full, with the rest retrieved from reference TRBV7-9 and TRBJ2-7, is DTGVSQNPRHKITKRGQNVTFRCDPISEHNRLYWYRQTLGQGPEFLTYFQNEAQLEKSRLLSDRFSAERPKGSFSTLEIQRTEQGDSAMYLCASSLLQGSYEQYFGPGTRLTVT.

The table lists this clone with a count of one. This sequence joins TRBV5-6 and TRBJ2-5; D may be TRBD2 (5 bases). V gave up 0 bases and J gave up 11 bases, with 14 bases separating them. The CDR3 length is 13 residues. Germline CDR1 reads SGHDT; CDR2 reads YYEEEE. CDR3 residues: CASSLANGWEQYF. The CDR3 DNA follows: TGTGCCAGCAGCTTGGCAAATGGGTGGGAGCAGTACTTC.

The genes are TRBV5-6 and TRBJ2-4, with TRBD1 matching over 8 bases. With V trimmed by 4 bases and J by 3 bases, 12 bases remained unmatched. CDR1 SGHDT and CDR2 YYEEEE come from the germline V gene. This CDR3 has 17 residues. CDR3 loop: CASSANQGARGKNIQYF. CDR3 DNA: TGTGCCAGCAGCGCAAATCAGGGGGCTAGGGGCAAAAACATTCAGTACTTC.

The CDR3 DNA reads TGCAGCGCGGAGGGACTAGGACGTGAGCAGTTCTTC. The encoded protein is CSAEGLGREQFF. This rearrangement joins TRBV29-1 to TRBJ2-1; 8 positions agree with TRBD2. This CDR3 contains 12 residues. V lost 7 bases, J lost 9 bases, and 8 bases stayed unmatched. CDR1 and CDR2 from the germline V gene are SQVTM and ANQGSEA.

This chain uses TRBV5-1 with TRBJ2-1, with D perhaps matching TRBD1 or TRBD2 (5 bases each). Germline lookup yields CDR1 SGHRS and CDR2 YFSETQ. Trimming took off 0 bases at V and 3 bases at J, with 7 bases between the two ends. This CDR3 region has 14 residues. In DNA, the CDR3 is TGCGCCAGCAGCTTGGGGGGGAGCTACAATGAGCAGTTCTTC. Translation: CASSLGGSYNEQFF.

This clone was seen more than once but under ten times. The V call is TRBV7-9, the J call TRBJ2-5; D remains ambiguous. The CDR3 is 11 residues long. Germline V gene data show CDR1 as SEHNR and CDR2 as FQNEAQ (reference sequence). V was cut by 4 bases and J by 8 bases, with 8 bases left in between. CDR3 amino acids: CASSSPPTQYF. The CDR3 DNA reads TGTGCCAGCAGCTCCCCTCCCACCCAGTACTTC.

This chain joins TRBV5-6 and TRBJ2-2; 9 bases are a match to TRBD1. Germline CDR1 reads SGHDT; CDR2 reads YYEEEE. The length of the CDR3 is 16 residues. Trimming cost V 4 bases and J 5 bases; bases outside gene matches: 9. CDR3 DNA sequence: TGTGCCAGCAGCCCTCCGGGACAGGGTTTTACCGGGGAGCTGTTTTTT. As protein: CASSPPGQGFTGELFF.

J is TRBJ2-1 and V is TRBV5-1; 10 bases agree with TRBD2. CDR1 is SGHRS and CDR2 is YFSETQ in the germline V gene. The V segment lost 1 base and the J segment 1 base; nucleotides outside the gene matches: 8. The CDR3 runs 18 residues. CDR3 DNA sequence: TGCGCCAGCAGCTTGCGGGTAGCGGGAGGAACTTCCTACAATGAGCAGTTCTTC. It translates to CASSLRVAGGTSYNEQFF.

V gene TRBV28 combines with J gene TRBJ1-5; D is ambiguous. V lost 7 bases to trimming and J lost 4 bases, with 14 bases between them. Germline loops: CDR1 MDHEN, CDR2 SYDVKM. The CDR3 loop spans 14 amino acids. The CDR3 DNA follows: TGTGCCAGCACGATCCCGGGGATAAATCAGCCCCAGCATTTT. It encodes CASTIPGINQPQHF.

The chain employs TRBV2 and TRBJ2-3; TRBD2 aligns across 11 bases. The length of the CDR3 is 14 residues. V lost 6 bases to trimming and J lost 5 bases; unmatched junction nucleotides: 4. Germline lookup yields CDR1 SNHLY and CDR2 FYNNEI. The CDR3 sequence is CASRGTSGVDTQYF. CDR3 in DNA: TGTGCCAGCAGGGGGACTAGCGGTGTAGATACGCAGTATTTT.

This clone was counted a single time. This chain uses TRBV11-2 with TRBJ2-7; TRBD1 matches 10 bases. The V gene's germline CDR1 is SGHAT and CDR2 FQNNGV. The trim removed 5 bases at V and 0 bases at J, leaving 16 bases unmatched. CDR3 length equals 19 residues. CDR3 residues: CASSPLMRLRDRGSYEQYF. The CDR3 DNA reads TGTGCCAGCAGCCCCCTCATGAGACTACGGGACAGGGGCTCCTACGAGCAGTACTTC.

This clone has just one count. V and J are TRBV7-6 and TRBJ2-5; D is uncertain. CDR1 is SGHVS and CDR2 is FNYEAQ in the germline V gene. The CDR3 extends over 12 amino acids. V was cut by 3 bases and J by 4 bases, with 6 bases left in between. The CDR3 bases are TGTGCCAGCAGCTTTGATGCAGAGACCCAGTACTTC. This encodes CASSFDAETQYF. Drawing the rest from reference TRBV7-6 and TRBJ2-5, the complete variable domain is GAGVSQSPRYKVTKRGQDVALRCDPISGHVSLYWYRQALGQGPEFLTYFNYEAQQDKSGLPNDRFSAERPEGSISTLTIQRTEQRDSAMYRCASSFDAETQYFGPGTRLLVL.

The chain's CDR3 is CASSRGDRGYGYTF. CDR3 in DNA: TGTGCCAGCAGTAGGGGGGACAGGGGCTATGGCTACACCTTC. The chain joins TRBV25-1 to TRBJ1-2; 10 nucleotides align to TRBD1. The V and J ends lost 5 bases and 4 bases, in that order; junction bases with no gene match: 4. The CDR3 spans 14 residues. The V gene's germline CDR1 is MGHDK and CDR2 SYGVNS.

The CDR3 spells CASSFQGRGNTIYF. CDR3 in DNA: TGTGCCAGCAGCTTTCAGGGGAGAGGAAACACCATATATTTT. This chain links TRBV5-4 with TRBJ1-3, with D perhaps TRBD1 (6 bases). CDR1 is SGHNT, CDR2 YYREEE, per germline (reference sequence). There are 14 residues in the CDR3. The V gene lost 2 bases and the J gene lost 4 bases, with 10 bases spanning the gap.

The chain recombines TRBV18 with TRBJ2-7; D ambiguous. V lost 6 bases and J 7 bases, leaving 1 base between the germline ends. Germline V gene data show CDR1 as KGHSH and CDR2 as LQKENI. The CDR3 length is 8 residues. The CDR3 bases are TGTGCCAGCTCTGAGCAGTACTTC. This encodes CASSEQYF.

V and J are TRBV6-1 and TRBJ2-1; no definite D call. From germline, CDR1 is MNHNS and CDR2 SASEGT. The CDR3 has 10 amino acids. V was pared by 10 bases and J by 6 bases, with 7 bases between. CDR3 DNA sequence: TGTGCCACCAATAGCAATGAGCAGTTCTTC. Translation gives CATNSNEQFF.

By proportion, this clone is medium-sized. The CDR3 DNA sequence: TGTGCCAGCAGCTTAGCTCAGGGCTGGAGCTACACCTTC. Translation: CASSLAQGWSYTF. This rearrangement joins TRBV7-9 to TRBJ1-2, with D perhaps TRBD1 (5 bases). This CDR3 contains 13 residues. The ends were cut back, 0 bases at V and 9 bases at J, with 11 bases in the middle. CDR1 is SEHNR and CDR2 is FQNEAQ in the germline V gene (reference sequence).

The rearrangement uses TRBV10-3 and TRBJ1-2; 10 nucleotides match TRBD1. V dropped 6 bases and J dropped 5; count of bases not matched to a gene: 9. CDR3 length: 15 residues. CDR1 ENHRY and CDR2 SYGVKD come from the germline V gene. The CDR3 sequence is CAIRGGQGGLYGYTF. The CDR3 coding sequence is TGTGCCATCAGGGGCGGACAGGGGGGTCTTTATGGCTACACCTTC.

The rearrangement links TRBV7-2 to TRBJ2-3; a weak D match, TRBD2 (6 bases). Germline loops: CDR1 SGHTA, CDR2 FQGNSA. This CDR3 is 16 amino acids long. The ends were cut back, 1 base at V and 3 bases at J, with 14 bases in the middle. CDR3 in DNA: TGTGCCAGCAGCTTAGGGCGGGACCGAAGGACAGATACGCAGTATTTT. Protein product: CASSLGRDRRTDTQYF.

This chain joins TRBV7-8 and TRBJ1-4, with a weak D call TRBD1 (5 bases). Trimming cost V 3 bases and J 0 bases, with 5 bases left between them. CDR1 is SGHVS, CDR2 FQNEAQ, per germline. CDR3 size: 14 residues. The CDR3 protein is CASSLTATNEKLFF. The CDR3 DNA sequence: TGTGCCAGCAGCTTGACAGCAACTAATGAAAAACTGTTTTTT.

The CDR3 reads CASSQRRRGETEAFF. The CDR3 DNA follows: TGTGCCAGCAGCCAAAGAAGGAGGGGTGAAACTGAAGCTTTCTTT. This chain connects TRBV14 to TRBJ1-1; possibly TRBD1 for D (5 bases). Trimming cost V 2 bases and J 5 bases, with 15 bases left between them. The CDR3 sequence is 15 residues long. CDR1 is SGHDN and CDR2 is FVKESK in the germline V gene.

The rearrangement uses TRBV5-1 and TRBJ2-3; TRBD2 matches 10 bases. The CDR3 is 17 residues long. The trim removed 1 base at V and 2 bases at J, leaving 7 bases unmatched. Germline assignment: CDR1 SGHRS and CDR2 YFSETQ. The CDR3 loop is CASSLIWTSGYTDTQYF. In DNA, the CDR3 is TGCGCCAGCAGCTTGATTTGGACTAGCGGTTACACAGATACGCAGTATTTT.

The chain uses TRBV7-2 and TRBJ1-1; no definite D call. CDR1 and CDR2 (germline): SGHTA, FQGNSA. Trimming pared 6 bases from V and 5 bases from J, leaving 13 bases between. The CDR3 extends over 13 amino acids. Written as DNA, the CDR3 is TGTGCCAGCAGGCCCCGGGCGAGGACTGAAGCTTTCTTT. Encoded protein: CASRPRARTEAFF.